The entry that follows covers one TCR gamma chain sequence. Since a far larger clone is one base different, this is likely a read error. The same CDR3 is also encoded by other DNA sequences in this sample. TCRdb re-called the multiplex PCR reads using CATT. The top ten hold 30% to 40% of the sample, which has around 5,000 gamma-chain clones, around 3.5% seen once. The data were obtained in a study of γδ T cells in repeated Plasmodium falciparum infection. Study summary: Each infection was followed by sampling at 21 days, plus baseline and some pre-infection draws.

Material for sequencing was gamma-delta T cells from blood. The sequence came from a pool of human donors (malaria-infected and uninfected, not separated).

The CDR3, as DNA: TGTGCCACCTGGGACGGCTTACTTTCTTATACCACTGGTTGGTTCAAGATATTT. It encodes CATWDGLLSYTTGWFKIF. The rearrangement links TRGV4 to TRGJP1. Germline trimming cut 4 bases from V and 0 bases from J; bases unmatched to any gene: 14. This CDR3 contains 18 residues. Germline V gene sequence: CDR1 EGSTGY, CDR2 YDSYTSSV.